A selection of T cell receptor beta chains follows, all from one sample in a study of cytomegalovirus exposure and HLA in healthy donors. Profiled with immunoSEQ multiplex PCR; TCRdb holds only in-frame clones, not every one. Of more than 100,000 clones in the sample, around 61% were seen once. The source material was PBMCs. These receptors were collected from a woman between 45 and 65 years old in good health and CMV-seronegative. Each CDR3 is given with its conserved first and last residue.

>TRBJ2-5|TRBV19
CASSQGQGIETQYF
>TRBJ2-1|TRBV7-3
CASSSPWGDEQFF
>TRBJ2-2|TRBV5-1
CASSLSWLADPTGELFF
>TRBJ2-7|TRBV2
CASRGPPYEQYF
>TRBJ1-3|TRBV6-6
CASNDRWSGDTIYF
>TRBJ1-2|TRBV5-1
CASSAAGGANGYTF
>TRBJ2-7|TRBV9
CASSAGQGVGEQYF
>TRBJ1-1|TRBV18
CASSPPGGAPNTEAFF
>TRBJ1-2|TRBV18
CASSPVPGTGAYGYTF
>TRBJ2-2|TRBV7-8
CASSLDETGGELFF
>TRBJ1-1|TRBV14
CASSQGLGGGTEAFF
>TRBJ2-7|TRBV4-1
CASSQESLSYEQYF
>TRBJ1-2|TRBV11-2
CASREGGF
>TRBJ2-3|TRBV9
CASSVAGAPADTQYF
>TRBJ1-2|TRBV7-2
CASSLGQGAYGYTF
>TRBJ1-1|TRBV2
CASSQGNTEAFF
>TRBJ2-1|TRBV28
CASSLRRLPGNEQFF
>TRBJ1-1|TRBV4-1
CASRQVFGDEAFF
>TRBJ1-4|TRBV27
CASSLGGGREKLFF
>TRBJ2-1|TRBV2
CASSEPAGGLQNEQFF
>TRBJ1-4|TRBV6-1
CATDGRANEKLFF
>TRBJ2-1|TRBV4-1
CASSQEAGIVNEQFF
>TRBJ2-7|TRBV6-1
CAIGDSDTYEQYF
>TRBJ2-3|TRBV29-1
CSVVPGTSGMDTQYF
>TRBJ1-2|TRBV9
CASSVGAGDGYTF
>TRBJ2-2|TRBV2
CASSDVPRDGGELFF
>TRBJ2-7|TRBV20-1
CSATGGRQYF
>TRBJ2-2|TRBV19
CASSMTGGVTGELFF
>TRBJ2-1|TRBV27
CASSLAVSSSYNEQFF